These T cell receptor beta chains were read from a single sample in a study of vaccination and CD4 T cells after COVID-19. No cognate antigen is known for these TCRs. TCRdb passed the PCR reads through MiXCR, listing each CDR3 protein once. The sample lists a few thousand distinct CDR3 sequences; roughly two fifths were seen once. Material: CD4+ T cells from blood, cultured in vitro, obtained after SARS-CoV-2 vaccination. The receptors were gathered from a human donor who had recovered from COVID-19. Both conserved end residues are part of each CDR3. Fields, in order: J gene, V gene, CDR3 protein.

j_call: TRBJ1-1
v_call: TRBV10-1
cdr3_aa: CASRQGRHTEAFF

j_call: TRBJ2-5
v_call: TRBV19
cdr3_aa: CASRGGGLDTQYF

j_call: TRBJ1-1
v_call: TRBV19
cdr3_aa: CASSIWLGQSNTEAFF

j_call: TRBJ1-1
v_call: TRBV20-1
cdr3_aa: CSAREGSGNTEAFF

j_call: TRBJ2-4
v_call: TRBV11-3
cdr3_aa: CASSSPEGPKNIQYF

j_call: TRBJ2-3
v_call: TRBV15
cdr3_aa: CATSRVLAGGPGDTQYF

j_call: TRBJ1-2
v_call: TRBV11-2
cdr3_aa: CASSPLKGPRRYDYTF

j_call: TRBJ2-7
v_call: TRBV27
cdr3_aa: CASSFLGGSEQYF

j_call: TRBJ1-1
v_call: TRBV6-2/TRBV6-3
cdr3_aa: CASIPTGVGTEAFF

j_call: TRBJ2-5
v_call: TRBV20-1
cdr3_aa: CSGERPGQETQYF

j_call: TRBJ1-2
v_call: TRBV6-1
cdr3_aa: CASSEGPAAHTF

j_call: TRBJ2-1
v_call: TRBV7-3
cdr3_aa: CASSLTMAGVNEQFF

j_call: TRBJ1-5
v_call: TRBV28
cdr3_aa: CASSFPREDQPQHF

j_call: TRBJ1-3
v_call: TRBV4-1
cdr3_aa: CASSLPDWEPAGNTIYF

j_call: TRBJ1-3
v_call: TRBV7-6
cdr3_aa: CASSSGPVGNTIYF

j_call: TRBJ2-1
v_call: TRBV5-4
cdr3_aa: CASSLLQGPPYNEQFF